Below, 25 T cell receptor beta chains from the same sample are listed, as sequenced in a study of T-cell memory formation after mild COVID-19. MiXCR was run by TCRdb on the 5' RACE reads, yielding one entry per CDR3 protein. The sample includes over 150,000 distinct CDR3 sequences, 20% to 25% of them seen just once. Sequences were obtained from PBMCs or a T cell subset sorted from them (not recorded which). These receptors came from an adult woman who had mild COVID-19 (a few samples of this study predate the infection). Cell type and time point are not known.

In DNA, the CDR3 is TGTGCCAGCAGCTTCTCGACTAGCGCCTACGAGCAGTACTTC. It encodes CASSFSTSAYEQYF. This chain uses TRBV5-6 with TRBJ2-7; 8 bases are a match to TRBD2. The germline gives CDR1 SGHDT, CDR2 YYEEEE. There are 14 residues in the CDR3. With 2 bases clipped from V and 2 bases from J, the junction kept 3 bases outside the gene matches.

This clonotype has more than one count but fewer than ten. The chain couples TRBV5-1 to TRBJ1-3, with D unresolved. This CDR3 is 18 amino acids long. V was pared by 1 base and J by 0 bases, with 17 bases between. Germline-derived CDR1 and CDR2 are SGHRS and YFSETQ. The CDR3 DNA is TGCGCCAGCAGCTTGTGGGGTTCTGACCTCAGCTCTGGAAACACCATATATTTT. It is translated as CASSLWGSDLSSGNTIYF.

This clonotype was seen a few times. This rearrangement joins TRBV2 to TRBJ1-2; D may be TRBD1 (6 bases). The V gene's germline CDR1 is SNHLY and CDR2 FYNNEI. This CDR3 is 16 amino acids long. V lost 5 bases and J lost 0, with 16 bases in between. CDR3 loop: CASSHTGRDANYGYTF. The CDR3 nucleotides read TGTGCCAGCAGTCATACAGGGAGGGACGCTAACTATGGCTACACCTTC.

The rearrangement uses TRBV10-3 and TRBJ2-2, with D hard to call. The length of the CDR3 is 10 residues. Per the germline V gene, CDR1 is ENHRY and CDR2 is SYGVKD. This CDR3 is CDTLGGELFF. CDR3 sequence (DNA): TGTGACACCCTTGGGGGGGAGCTGTTTTTT.

The CDR3 here is CASSPTGAGGTDTQYF. As DNA, the CDR3 is TGTGCCAGCAGCCCGACCGGGGCGGGAGGTACGGATACGCAGTATTTT. This chain links TRBV12-3 or TRBV12-4 with TRBJ2-3, with TRBD2 identical over 8 bases. The CDR3 runs to 16 residues. V lost 6 bases, J lost 6 bases, and 14 bases stayed unmatched.

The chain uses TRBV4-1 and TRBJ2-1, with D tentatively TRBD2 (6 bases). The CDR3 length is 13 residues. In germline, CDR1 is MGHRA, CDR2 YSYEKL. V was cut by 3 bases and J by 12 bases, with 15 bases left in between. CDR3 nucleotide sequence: TGCGCCAGCAGCCAGTCTAGCGCCACATGGCAGTTCTTC. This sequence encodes CASSQSSATWQFF.

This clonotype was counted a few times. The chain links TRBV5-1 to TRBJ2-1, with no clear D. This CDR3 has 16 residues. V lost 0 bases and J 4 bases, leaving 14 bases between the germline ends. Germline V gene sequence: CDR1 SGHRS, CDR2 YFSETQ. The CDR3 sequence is CASSLVLSEPYNEQFF. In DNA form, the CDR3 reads TGCGCCAGCAGCTTGGTCTTGTCGGAACCTTACAATGAGCAGTTCTTC.

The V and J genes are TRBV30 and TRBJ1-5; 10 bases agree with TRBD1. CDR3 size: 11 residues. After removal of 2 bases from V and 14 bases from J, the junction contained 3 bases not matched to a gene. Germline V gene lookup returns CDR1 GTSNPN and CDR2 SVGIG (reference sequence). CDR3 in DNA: TGTGCCTGGAGTACGGGGACAGGGGAGCATTTT. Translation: CAWSTGTGEHF.

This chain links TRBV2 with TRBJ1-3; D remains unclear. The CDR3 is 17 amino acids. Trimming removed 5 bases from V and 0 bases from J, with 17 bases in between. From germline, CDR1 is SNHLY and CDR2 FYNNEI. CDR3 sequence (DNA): TGTGCCAGCAGTCGTAAGCTGGTCGGATCCTCTGGAAACACCATATATTTT. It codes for CASSRKLVGSSGNTIYF.

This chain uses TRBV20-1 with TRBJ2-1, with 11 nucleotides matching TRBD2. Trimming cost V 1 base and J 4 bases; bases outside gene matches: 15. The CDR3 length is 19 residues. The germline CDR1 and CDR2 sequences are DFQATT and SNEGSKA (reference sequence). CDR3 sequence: CSARGTSPGTSGPYNEQFF. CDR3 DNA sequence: TGCAGTGCTAGAGGAACGAGCCCAGGGACTAGCGGACCTTACAATGAGCAGTTCTTC.

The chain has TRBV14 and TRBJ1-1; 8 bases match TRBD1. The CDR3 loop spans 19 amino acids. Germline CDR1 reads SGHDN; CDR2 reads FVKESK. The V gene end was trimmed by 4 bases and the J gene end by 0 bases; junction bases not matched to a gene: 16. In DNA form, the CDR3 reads TGTGCCAGCAGCCGAACGGGCCCAGGGGGCAGAAACGTGAACACTGAAGCTTTCTTT. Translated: CASSRTGPGGRNVNTEAFF.

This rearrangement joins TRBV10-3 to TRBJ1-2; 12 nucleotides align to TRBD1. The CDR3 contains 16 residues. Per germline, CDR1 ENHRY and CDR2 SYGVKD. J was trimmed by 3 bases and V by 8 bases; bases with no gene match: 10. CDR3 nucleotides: TGTGCCATCGGGGGACAGGGGGCGACTAGAGACTATGGCTACACCTTC. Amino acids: CAIGGQGATRDYGYTF.

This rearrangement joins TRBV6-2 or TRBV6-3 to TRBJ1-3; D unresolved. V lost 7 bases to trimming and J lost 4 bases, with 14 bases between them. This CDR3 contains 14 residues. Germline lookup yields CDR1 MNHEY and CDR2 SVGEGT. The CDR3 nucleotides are TGTGCCAGCATTTCCACGCTGCGGGGAAACACCATATATTTT. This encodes CASISTLRGNTIYF.

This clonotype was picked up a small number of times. CDR3 region: CASSPTGMIYGYTF. For the CDR3, the DNA is TGTGCCAGCAGTCCGACAGGGATGATCTATGGCTACACCTTC. The chain combines TRBV27 with TRBJ1-2, with 7 bases matching TRBD1. Germline CDR1 and CDR2: MNHEY and SMNVEV (reference sequence). The CDR3 spans 14 residues. J was trimmed by 4 bases and V by 5 bases; bases with no gene match: 7.

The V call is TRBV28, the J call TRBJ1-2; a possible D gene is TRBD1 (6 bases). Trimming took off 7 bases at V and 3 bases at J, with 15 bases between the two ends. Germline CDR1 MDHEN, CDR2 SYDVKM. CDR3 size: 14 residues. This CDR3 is CASTLKQGYYGYTF. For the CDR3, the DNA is TGTGCCAGCACCCTGAAACAGGGATACTATGGCTACACCTTC.

CDR3 sequence (DNA): TGCAGTGCTGGACAGGGGGCTTATGGCTACACCTTC. Protein sequence: CSAGQGAYGYTF. V gene TRBV20-1 combines with J gene TRBJ1-2; 11 nucleotides align to TRBD1. This CDR3 comprises 12 residues. Trimming removed 5 bases from V and 5 bases from J; junction bases left unmatched: 1. Germline-derived CDR1 and CDR2 are DFQATT and SNEGSKA (reference sequence).

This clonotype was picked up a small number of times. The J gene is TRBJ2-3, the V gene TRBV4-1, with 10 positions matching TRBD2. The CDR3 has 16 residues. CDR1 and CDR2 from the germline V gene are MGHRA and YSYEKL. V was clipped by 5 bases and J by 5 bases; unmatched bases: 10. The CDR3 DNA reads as TGCGCCAGCAGCTACAGATGGAGCGGGGGGGAAGATACGCAGTATTTT. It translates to CASSYRWSGGEDTQYF.

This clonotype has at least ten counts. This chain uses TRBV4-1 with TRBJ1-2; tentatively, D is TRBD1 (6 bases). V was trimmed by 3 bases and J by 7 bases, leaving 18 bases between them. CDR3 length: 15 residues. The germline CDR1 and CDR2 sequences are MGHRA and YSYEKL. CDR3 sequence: CASSQGTGYLGGYTF. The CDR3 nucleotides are TGCGCCAGCAGCCAGGGAACAGGGTATCTGGGTGGCTACACCTTC.

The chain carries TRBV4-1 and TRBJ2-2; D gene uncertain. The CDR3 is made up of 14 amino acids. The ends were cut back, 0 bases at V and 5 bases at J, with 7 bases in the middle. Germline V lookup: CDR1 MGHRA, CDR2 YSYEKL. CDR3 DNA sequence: TGCGCCAGCAGCCAAGATCGGGTGACCGGGGAGCTGTTTTTT. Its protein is CASSQDRVTGELFF.

In DNA form, the CDR3 reads TGTGCCAGCAGCTTAACTGCGGGACGCGGATACGAGCAGTACTTC. It yields the protein CASSLTAGRGYEQYF. The chain has TRBV7-8 and TRBJ2-7; D is possibly TRBD2 (6 bases). The ends were cut back, 2 bases at V and 4 bases at J, with 15 bases in the middle. This CDR3 has 15 amino acids. Germline values: CDR1 SGHVS, CDR2 FQNEAQ.

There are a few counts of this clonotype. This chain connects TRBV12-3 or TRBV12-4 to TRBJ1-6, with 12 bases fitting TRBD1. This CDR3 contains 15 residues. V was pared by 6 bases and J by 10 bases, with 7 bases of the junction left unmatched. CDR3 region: CASRVGTGGLSPLHF. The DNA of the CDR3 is TGTGCCAGCAGGGTAGGGACAGGGGGCTTGTCACCCCTCCACTTT.

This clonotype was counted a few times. The CDR3 sequence is CASSLVSPTDTQYF. The CDR3 DNA is TGTGCCAGCAGTTTAGTGAGTCCGACAGATACGCAGTATTTT. The chain is built from TRBV12-3 or TRBV12-4 and TRBJ2-3; D ambiguous. The CDR3 has 14 amino acids. V lost 1 base and J 3 bases, leaving 8 bases between the germline ends.

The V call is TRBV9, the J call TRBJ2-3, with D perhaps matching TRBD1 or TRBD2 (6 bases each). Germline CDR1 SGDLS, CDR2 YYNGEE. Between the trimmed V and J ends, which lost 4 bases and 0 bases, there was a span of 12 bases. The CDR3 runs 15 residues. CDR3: CASSPWGASTDTQYF. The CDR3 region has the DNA TGTGCCAGCAGCCCCTGGGGGGCCAGCACAGATACGCAGTATTTT.

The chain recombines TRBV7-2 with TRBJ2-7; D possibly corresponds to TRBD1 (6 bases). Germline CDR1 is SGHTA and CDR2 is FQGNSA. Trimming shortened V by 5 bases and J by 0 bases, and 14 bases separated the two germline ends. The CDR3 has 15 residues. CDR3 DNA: TGTGCCAGCAGCCGGACAGTTCCGAGCTCCTACGAGCAGTACTTC. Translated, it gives CASSRTVPSSYEQYF.

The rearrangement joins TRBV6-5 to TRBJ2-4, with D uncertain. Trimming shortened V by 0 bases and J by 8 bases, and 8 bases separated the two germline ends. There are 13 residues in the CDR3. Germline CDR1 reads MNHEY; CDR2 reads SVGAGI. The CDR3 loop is CASSYSLGYIQYF. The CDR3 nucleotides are TGTGCCAGCAGTTACTCACTGGGGTACATTCAGTACTTC.